These 19 T cell receptor beta chains originate from one sample sequenced in a study of blood T cell repertoires in COVID-19. Sequenced by immunoSEQ multiplex PCR; TCRdb stores in-frame clones only, minus some. The table has a few hundred thousand clones, approximately 89% seen once. Sequencing was done on a sample of peripheral blood. Receptors originate from a woman in her fifties or sixties with COVID-19, enrolled during active disease.

This clone was observed once. The gene calls are TRBV15 and TRBJ1-1; possibly TRBD1 for D (5 bases). This CDR3 comprises 14 residues. The V end lost 1 base, the J end lost 6 bases, and 12 bases lay between the germline ends. CDR1 and CDR2 from the germline V gene are LNHNV and YYDKDF (reference sequence). The CDR3 loop is CATSRGQGGPEAFF. CDR3 bases: TGTGCCACCAGCAGAGGGCAGGGAGGTCCTGAAGCTTTCTTT.

This clone was recorded once. The chain has TRBV5-6 and TRBJ2-3, with 13 bases that match TRBD2. Germline V gene sequence: CDR1 SGHDT, CDR2 YYEEEE. With 4 bases clipped from V and 3 bases from J, the junction kept 2 bases outside the gene matches. CDR3 length: 15 residues. CDR3 coding DNA: TGTGCCAGCAGCAGACTAGCGGGGGGAACAGATACGCAGTATTTT. This encodes CASSRLAGGTDTQYF. Variable domain in full (rest from reference TRBV5-6 and TRBJ2-3): DAGVTQSPTHLIKTRGQQVTLRCSPKSGHDTVSWYQQALGQGPQFIFQYYEEEERQRGNFPDRFSGHQFPNYSSELNVNALLLGDSALYLCASSRLAGGTDTQYFGPGTRLTVL.

The J gene is TRBJ2-5, the V gene TRBV12-3 or TRBV12-4, with D unresolved. The CDR3 contains 12 residues. V was shortened by 8 bases and J by 4 bases, with 11 bases between the two germline ends. The CDR3 is CASCTRGETQYF. The CDR3 bases are TGTGCCAGCTGTACTCGAGGAGAGACCCAGTACTTC.

The V call is TRBV7-6, the J call TRBJ1-5; D remains unclear. CDR3 length equals 15 residues. Trimming cost V 1 base and J 0 bases, with 7 bases left between them. Germline values: CDR1 SGHVS, CDR2 FNYEAQ. The CDR3 DNA reads TGTGCCAGCAGCTTAGTGCCAGATAGCAATCAGCCCCAGCATTTT. Amino acid sequence: CASSLVPDSNQPQHF.

This chain joins TRBV7-3 and TRBJ1-1; possible D gene TRBD1, 6 bases. The CDR3 consists of 13 residues. Between the trimmed V and J ends, which lost 5 bases and 6 bases, there was a span of 13 bases. Germline V lookup: CDR1 SGHTA, CDR2 FQGTGA. CDR3 loop: CASSTYRVPEAFF. The CDR3, as DNA: TGTGCCAGCAGCACATACAGGGTGCCTGAAGCTTTCTTT. Full variable domain (rest looked up from reference TRBV7-3 and TRBJ1-1): GAGVSQTPSNKVTEKGKYVELRCDPISGHTALYWYRQSLGQGPEFLIYFQGTGAADDSGLPNDRFFAVRPEGSVSTLKIQRTERGDSAVYLCASSTYRVPEAFFGQGTRLTVV.

The chain employs TRBV12-3 or TRBV12-4 and TRBJ1-6; TRBD1 is a possible D gene (6 bases). The CDR3 extends over 11 amino acids. The ends were cut back, 7 bases at V and 14 bases at J, with 12 bases in the middle. This chain's CDR3 is CASTLTGTLHF. The CDR3, as DNA: TGTGCCAGCACCCTGACAGGAACCCTCCACTTT.

The CDR3 reads CASSQNTGGIGSPLHF. For the CDR3, the DNA is TGTGCCAGCAGCCAAAATACAGGGGGTATAGGTTCACCCCTCCACTTT. This sequence joins TRBV28 and TRBJ1-6; TRBD1 aligns across 8 bases. V trimming: 6 bases; J trimming: 9 bases; junction bases outside the gene matches: 13. CDR1 and CDR2 (germline): MDHEN, SYDVKM. The CDR3 length is 16 residues.

Worth noting for this clone: In the same sample, other DNA sequences code for this CDR3. The V and J genes are TRBV14 and TRBJ1-1, with D possibly matching TRBD1 (5 bases). This CDR3 has 13 residues. Germline CDR1 reads SGHDN; CDR2 reads FVKESK. Trimming left V 1 base short and J 4 bases short, with 7 bases between. CDR3 DNA sequence: TGTGCCAGCAGCCAAGGCAGGGTCACTGAAGCTTTCTTT. Translation gives CASSQGRVTEAFF.

This rearrangement joins TRBV2 to TRBJ2-3; 8 nucleotides line up with TRBD1. CDR3 size: 15 residues. CDR1 SNHLY and CDR2 FYNNEI come from the germline V gene. The ends lost 7 bases at V and 7 bases at J; junction bases unmatched: 13. CDR3 region: CASKGQGPTVYTQYF. The DNA of the CDR3 is TGTGCCAGCAAAGGACAGGGACCGACCGTTTATACGCAGTATTTT.

The gene calls are TRBV5-1 and TRBJ1-1; maybe TRBD1 (6 bases). This CDR3 spans 14 amino acids. Trimming pared 1 base from V and 4 bases from J, leaving 11 bases between. From germline, CDR1 is SGHRS and CDR2 YFSETQ. The CDR3, as DNA: TGCGCCAGCAGCTTGACACAGGGAGCCACTGAAGCTTTCTTT. This codes for CASSLTQGATEAFF.

This clone appeared once. The V call is TRBV30, the J call TRBJ1-5; D is possibly TRBD1 (6 bases). The germline V and J ends were trimmed by 2 bases and 6 bases, with 14 bases remaining between them. Germline V gene lookup returns CDR1 GTSNPN and CDR2 SVGIG (reference sequence). The CDR3 is 14 residues long. The CDR3 coding sequence is TGTGCCTGGAGTTCGGGGGGCGCAGGTCAGCCCCAGCATTTT. Translating it yields CAWSSGGAGQPQHF.

The chain has TRBV5-1 and TRBJ2-3; no clear D gene. Germline assignment: CDR1 SGHRS and CDR2 YFSETQ. The length of the CDR3 is 13 residues. V shed 1 base and J shed 4 bases, with 7 bases lying between them. The CDR3 sequence: CASSLRPADTQYF. The CDR3 DNA follows: TGCGCCAGCAGCTTGCGCCCAGCAGATACGCAGTATTTT.

The chain uses TRBV19 and TRBJ1-1; TRBD1 is a possible D gene (6 bases). This CDR3 contains 13 residues. Germline CDR1 LNHDA, CDR2 SQIVND (reference sequence). Between the trimmed V and J ends, which lost 6 bases and 5 bases, there was a span of 13 bases. Here the CDR3 reads CASRTQGATEAFF. CDR3 DNA sequence: TGTGCCAGTAGGACACAGGGAGCAACTGAAGCTTTCTTT.

V is TRBV4-1 and J is TRBJ1-1; D is possibly TRBD1 (6 bases). This CDR3 contains 15 residues. The V end lost 1 base, the J end lost 6 bases, and 15 bases lay between the germline ends. Germline V gives CDR1 MGHRA, CDR2 YSYEKL. The CDR3 reads CASSQGGHLGAEAFF. CDR3 bases: TGCGCCAGCAGCCAAGGGGGACATTTGGGGGCTGAAGCTTTCTTT.

This rearrangement joins TRBV5-5 to TRBJ2-2; tentatively, D is TRBD1 (6 bases). This CDR3 is 16 amino acids long. The germline gives CDR1 SGHKS, CDR2 YYEKEE (reference sequence). V was cut by 0 bases and J by 0 bases, with 9 bases left in between. CDR3 sequence (DNA): TGTGCCAGCAGCTTGGTTAGGACAGCGAACACCGGGGAGCTGTTTTTT. Translation: CASSLVRTANTGELFF. Combining the CDR3 with reference TRBV5-5 and TRBJ2-2 gives the whole variable domain DAGVTQSPTHLIKTRGQQVTLRCSPISGHKSVSWYQQVLGQGPQFIFQYYEKEERGRGNFPDRFSARQFPNYSSELNVNALLLGDSALYLCASSLVRTANTGELFFGEGSRLTVL.

V gene TRBV7-6 combines with J gene TRBJ2-5; possibly TRBD1 for D (5 bases). The CDR3 consists of 17 residues. V was pared by 5 bases and J by 0 bases, with 19 bases between. The germline V gene encodes CDR1 SGHVS and CDR2 FNYEAQ. The CDR3: CASSGEGTGRDQETQYF. The CDR3 DNA is TGTGCCAGCAGCGGGGAAGGAACAGGACGCGACCAAGAGACCCAGTACTTC.

This sequence joins TRBV9 and TRBJ1-3; no clear D. Trimming took off 3 bases at V and 3 bases at J, with 13 bases between the two ends. Germline-derived CDR1 and CDR2 are SGDLS and YYNGEE. The CDR3 covers 15 residues. The DNA of the CDR3 is TGTGCCAGCAGCGAACGATCGGGGAATGGAAACACCATATATTTT. Translation gives CASSERSGNGNTIYF.

This clone was seen once. The rearrangement links TRBV6-5 to TRBJ1-2, with a weak D call TRBD1 (6 bases). The CDR3 runs to 15 residues. V was trimmed by 5 bases and J by 8 bases, leaving 21 bases between them. Germline loops: CDR1 MNHEY, CDR2 SVGAGI. This CDR3 is CASSIVEGAGGGYTF. For the CDR3, the DNA is TGTGCCAGCAGTATTGTGGAGGGCGCGGGGGGCGGCTACACCTTC.

In this sample, this clone turned up a few times. The V and J genes are TRBV7-9 and TRBJ2-7; 7 bases are a match to TRBD1. Germline-derived CDR1 and CDR2 are SEHNR and FQNEAQ (reference sequence). With 5 bases clipped from V and 2 bases from J, the junction kept 9 bases outside the gene matches. This CDR3 contains 15 residues. Written as DNA, the CDR3 is TGTGCCAGCAGCGATGAGGGGGCTTTGCCCTACGAGCAGTACTTC. Translating gives CASSDEGALPYEQYF.